Listed here are 21 T cell receptor beta chains from one sample, sequenced in a study of cytomegalovirus exposure and HLA in healthy donors (dated by TCRdb to 2016 to 2017). The library was made by the immunoSEQ multiplex PCR assay. The multiplex PCR relied on a mix of 60 forward primers for TCR Vbeta segments and 13 reverse primers for TCR Jbeta segments. This is the immuneACCESS table as TCRdb keeps it, with only in-frame sequences that have V and J called. A part of the clones is gone; compared with another copy, unresolved V genes explain less than half, and the rest is unexplained. This sample lists 80,000 to 100,000 clones; roughly three quarters were detected once. About 1.5% of the sample belongs to the ten largest clones. Specimen: PBMCs. These receptors were taken from a man aged 40-49 years in good health and CMV-seronegative.

This chain links TRBV28 with TRBJ2-7, with D possibly TRBD1 on 6 matching bases. This CDR3 region has 16 residues. Germline CDR1 and CDR2: MDHEN and SYDVKM. Deletions cut 8 bases from V and 2 bases from J, with 22 bases between. Here the CDR3 DNA reads TGTGCCAGCCAGTCGGGACATAGGGTTAACGCCTACGAGCAGTACTTC. Translating gives CASQSGHRVNAYEQYF.

This clone was detected only once. The CDR3 loop reads CASSKQGPLYGYTF. CDR3 nucleotides: TGTGCCAGCAGCAAACAGGGGCCTCTCTATGGCTACACCTTC. The chain is built from TRBV7-2 and TRBJ1-2, with 7 nucleotides matching TRBD1. V trimming: 5 bases; J trimming: 4 bases; junction bases outside the gene matches: 7. Germline CDR1 and CDR2: SGHTA and FQGNSA. The CDR3 contains 14 residues.

This sequence joins TRBV28 and TRBJ2-7, with TRBD1 matching 9 bases. Germline CDR1 MDHEN, CDR2 SYDVKM. The CDR3 consists of 11 residues. Unmatched junction bases numbered 1, after V lost 10 bases and J lost 3 bases. CDR3 protein: CATDRGYEQYF. The CDR3 region has the DNA TGTGCCACGGACAGGGGCTACGAGCAGTACTTC. Full variable domain (remainder filled in from reference TRBV28 and TRBJ2-7): DVKVTQSSRYLVKRTGEKVFLECVQDMDHENMFWYRQDPGLGLRLIYFSYDVKMKEKGDIPEGYSVSREKKERFSLILESASTNQTSMYLCATDRGYEQYFGPGTRLTVT.

The chain recombines TRBV6-6 with TRBJ2-7, with TRBD1 identical over 9 bases. CDR1 is MNHNY, CDR2 SVGAGI, per germline (reference sequence). This CDR3 spans 13 amino acids. The V gene end was trimmed by 4 bases and the J gene end by 10 bases; junction bases not matched to a gene: 8. The CDR3 coding sequence is TGTGCCAGCAGTTTCGAGGACAGGGGAAGTCAGTACTTC. Translation: CASSFEDRGSQYF.

The V and J genes are TRBV7-2 and TRBJ1-4; D is possibly TRBD1 (5 bases). Trimming shortened V by 2 bases and J by 7 bases, and 23 bases separated the two germline ends. The length of the CDR3 is 18 residues. From germline, CDR1 is SGHTA and CDR2 FQGNSA. The CDR3 region is CASSLRGVLGGGGEKLFF. The CDR3 DNA is TGTGCCAGCAGCTTACGGGGGGTCCTGGGGGGGGGAGGTGAAAAACTGTTTTTT.

In regard to this clone: One end of the junction is discordant with germline, which a read error may explain. The chain couples TRBV2 to TRBJ2-1; TRBD1 matches at 12 bases. Per germline, CDR1 SNHLY and CDR2 FYNNEI. This CDR3 is built from 16 residues. The CDR3 DNA is TGTGGCAGCAGGGGGACAGGGGGCGCCATCTACAATGAGCAGTTCTTC. This gives the protein CGSRGTGGAIYNEQFF.

The chain employs TRBV19 and TRBJ2-1, with TRBD1 matching over 7 bases. CDR1 is LNHDA and CDR2 is SQIVND in the germline V gene (reference sequence). CDR3 length: 16 residues. The V and J ends lost 5 bases and 0 bases, in that order; junction bases with no gene match: 7. The CDR3 DNA reads TGTGCCAGTAGTGGGCAAGGGGGCTCCTCCTACAATGAGCAGTTCTTC. Translated: CASSGQGGSSYNEQFF. The variable domain in full, with the rest retrieved from reference TRBV19 and TRBJ2-1, is DGGITQSPKYLFRKEGQNVTLSCEQNLNHDAMYWYRQDPGQGLRLIYYSQIVNDFQKGDIAEGYSVSREKKESFPLTVTSAQKNPTAFYLCASSGQGGSSYNEQFFGPGTRLTVL.

V is TRBV10-3 and J is TRBJ2-2; D gene uncertain. CDR1 and CDR2 (germline): ENHRY, SYGVKD. This CDR3 has 11 residues. V lost 9 bases and J lost 1, with 3 bases in between. DNA of the CDR3: TGTGCCATTAAGAACACCGGGGAGCTGTTTTTT. Its protein product is CAIKNTGELFF.

The gene calls are TRBV6-1 and TRBJ1-5; 9 bases are a match to TRBD1. V lost 4 bases, J lost 6 bases, and 7 bases stayed unmatched. Germline V gives CDR1 MNHNS, CDR2 SASEGT. The CDR3 sequence is 15 residues long. The CDR3 coding sequence is TGTGCCAGCAGTGTAACCGGGACAGGGCCTCAGCCCCAGCATTTT. Residues: CASSVTGTGPQPQHF.

This chain joins TRBV28 and TRBJ2-5; 7 positions match TRBD2. The J call may not be correct, given that the DNA end is closer to TRBJ2-7. Germline CDR1 reads MDHEN; CDR2 reads SYDVKM. This CDR3 is built from 15 residues. CDR3 sequence reads: CASSSPGLDSYEQYF. In nucleotides, the CDR3 is TGTGCCAGCAGTTCCCCAGGACTAGACTCCTACGAGCAGTACTTC.

J is TRBJ2-7 and V is TRBV6-1, with 8 nucleotides matching TRBD2. The CDR3 loop spans 14 amino acids. V lost 6 bases, J lost 3 bases, and 7 bases stayed unmatched. Germline loops: CDR1 MNHNS, CDR2 SASEGT. CDR3 DNA: TGTGCCAGCAGCCGAGGGGCGGGAGGCTACGAGCAGTACTTC. It translates to CASSRGAGGYEQYF.

The gene calls are TRBV7-2 and TRBJ1-2, with TRBD1 matching over 9 bases. CDR1 and CDR2 from the germline V gene are SGHTA and FQGNSA. J was trimmed by 4 bases and V by 1 base; bases with no gene match: 4. The CDR3 has 15 amino acids. CDR3 protein: CASSLGGQGSYGYTF. The DNA of the CDR3 is TGTGCCAGCAGCTTAGGGGGACAGGGAAGCTATGGCTACACCTTC.

The sample holds a few counts of this clone. The rearrangement links TRBV19 to TRBJ2-2, with 7 nucleotides matching TRBD1. CDR3 length: 16 residues. CDR1 LNHDA and CDR2 SQIVND come from the germline V gene (reference sequence). V trimming: 0 bases; J trimming: 5 bases; junction bases outside the gene matches: 6. The CDR3 DNA is TGTGCCAGTAGTATAGAGAGGGGGCAGGGGACCGGGGAGCTGTTTTTT. Translated, it gives CASSIERGQGTGELFF.

The chain uses TRBV2 and TRBJ1-5, with TRBD1 matching over 8 bases. CDR3 length: 14 residues. Germline assignment: CDR1 SNHLY and CDR2 FYNNEI. V lost 2 bases and J lost 6; bases outside the gene matches: 3. The CDR3 region has the DNA TGTGCCAGCAGTGAAAACAGGGGGGCTCAGCCCCAGCATTTT. Its protein product is CASSENRGAQPQHF.

The gene calls are TRBV28 and TRBJ2-3, with a possible D match to TRBD1 (5 bases). CDR3 length: 15 amino acids. CDR1 MDHEN and CDR2 SYDVKM come from the germline V gene. Trimming took 6 bases from V and 0 from J, leaving 13 bases between them. The DNA for the CDR3 is TGTGCCAGCAGGATTAGGACACTAAGCACAGATACGCAGTATTTT. It is translated as CASRIRTLSTDTQYF.

The V gene is TRBV11-2, the J gene TRBJ1-3, with TRBD1 matching 9 bases. Germline trimming cut 0 bases from V and 1 base from J; bases unmatched to any gene: 13. CDR3 length: 20 residues. The germline CDR1 and CDR2 sequences are SGHAT and FQNNGV. Written as DNA, the CDR3 is TGTGCCAGCAGCTTAGAATCCCCCGGGACAGGGCTACGGTCTGGAAACACCATATATTTT. This sequence encodes CASSLESPGTGLRSGNTIYF.

J is TRBJ1-2 and V is TRBV6-1, with 10 bases fitting TRBD1. Germline V CDR1 and CDR2: MNHNS, SASEGT. V shed 4 bases and J 6 bases; nucleotides not matched to a gene: 2. The CDR3 runs to 13 residues. CDR3 nucleotide sequence: TGTGCCAGCAGTGTCGGGACAGGGGATGGCTACACCTTC. This codes for CASSVGTGDGYTF.

This clone was counted a few times. The CDR3 region has the DNA TGTGCCAGGACGACAGGGTACGGAAAACTGTTTTTT. Residues: CARTTGYGKLFF. V usage is TRBV2 and J usage is TRBJ1-4; 7 bases agree with TRBD1. Germline V CDR1 and CDR2: SNHLY, FYNNEI. The CDR3 spans 12 residues. The ends lost 9 bases at V and 10 bases at J; junction bases unmatched: 8.

The rearrangement joins TRBV20-1 to TRBJ2-3; no firm D call. This CDR3 spans 11 amino acids. The germline V gene has CDR1 DFQATT and CDR2 SNEGSKA (reference sequence). Deletions cut 3 bases from V and 5 bases from J, with 6 bases between. CDR3 protein: CSASSGDTQYF. CDR3 in DNA: TGCAGTGCTAGTAGTGGAGATACGCAGTATTTT.

This rearrangement joins TRBV18 to TRBJ1-6; 9 nucleotides match TRBD1. Germline lookup yields CDR1 KGHSH and CDR2 LQKENI. CDR3 length: 14 amino acids. After removal of 3 bases from V and 7 bases from J, the junction contained 1 base not matched to a gene. The CDR3 sequence is CASSPGTGNSPLHF. The CDR3 DNA sequence: TGTGCCAGCTCACCCGGGACAGGGAATTCACCCCTCCACTTT.

V gene TRBV14 combines with J gene TRBJ2-7; no firm D call. Germline assignment: CDR1 SGHDN and CDR2 FVKESK. The CDR3 runs to 11 residues. V was pared by 4 bases and J by 7 bases, with 8 bases between. The CDR3 DNA sequence: TGTGCCAGCAGCCGAGGCACAGAGCAGTACTTC. Translated, it gives CASSRGTEQYF.